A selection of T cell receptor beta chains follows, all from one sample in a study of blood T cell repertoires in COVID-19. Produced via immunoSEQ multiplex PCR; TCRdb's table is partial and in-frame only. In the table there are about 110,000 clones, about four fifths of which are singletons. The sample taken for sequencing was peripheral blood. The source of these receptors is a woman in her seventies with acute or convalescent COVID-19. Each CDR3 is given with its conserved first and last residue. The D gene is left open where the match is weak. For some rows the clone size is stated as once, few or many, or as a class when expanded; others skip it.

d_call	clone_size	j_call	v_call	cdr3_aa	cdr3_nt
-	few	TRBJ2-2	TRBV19	CASSSGGNTGELFF	TGTGCCAGTAGTAGCGGGGGCAACACCGGGGAGCTGTTTTTT
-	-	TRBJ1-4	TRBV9	CASSVANQAHF	TGTGCCAGCAGCGTAGCAAATCAGGCCCATTTT
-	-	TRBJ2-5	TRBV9	CASSVGVRKETQYF	TGTGCCAGCAGCGTAGGGGTCAGGAAGGAGACCCAGTACTTC
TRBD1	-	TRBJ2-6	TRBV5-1	CASSSGTEYSSGANVLTF	TGCGCCAGCAGCTCCGGGACAGAGTATTCCTCTGGGGCCAACGTCCTGACTTTC
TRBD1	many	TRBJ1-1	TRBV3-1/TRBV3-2	CASSHGQAVAFF	TGTGCCAGCAGCCACGGACAGGCCGTAGCTTTCTTT
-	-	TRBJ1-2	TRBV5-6	CASSLGQNYGYTF	TGTGCCAGCAGCTTGGGGCAGAACTATGGCTACACCTTC
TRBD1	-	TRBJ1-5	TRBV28	CASSTAGTGDQPQHF	TGTGCCAGCAGCACGGCCGGGACAGGGGACCAGCCCCAGCATTTT
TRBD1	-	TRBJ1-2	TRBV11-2	CASSQTGSGGYTF	TGTGCCAGCAGCCAGACAGGGTCTGGAGGCTACACCTTC
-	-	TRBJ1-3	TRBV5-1	CASSSSGMVGSGNTIYF	TGCGCCAGCAGCTCATCAGGGATGGTGGGCTCTGGAAACACCATATATTTT
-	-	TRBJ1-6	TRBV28	CASSSDSPLHF	TGTGCCAGCAGCTCTGATTCACCCCTCCACTTT